Listed below are T cell receptor beta chains from one sample, sequenced in a study of T cells in Graves' hyperthyroidism and ophthalmopathy. MiXCR, applied by TCRdb to the multiplex PCR reads, yields one record per CDR3 protein. The table includes around 420,000 distinct CDR3 sequences, less than 20% detected once. Source material: blood. The receptors derive from a woman in her late teens or twenties with Graves' hyperthyroidism. CDR3s include the opening cysteine and the closing phenylalanine or tryptophan. Fields, in order: V gene, J gene, clone size, D gene, CDR3 length, CDR3 protein, CDR3 DNA. The D gene is left open where the match is weak. Size values are once, few and many counts, or a class for expanded clones, and some rows have none.

>TRBV4-2|TRBJ2-1|.|.|16
CASSQDPDGTYNEQFF
TGTGCCAGCAGCCAAGATCCCGACGGAACCTACAATGAGCAGTTCTTC
>TRBV24-1|TRBJ1-5|many|.|14
CATSGPAYNQPQHF
TGTGCCACCAGTGGTCCCGCATACAATCAGCCCCAGCATTTT
>TRBV6-2/TRBV6-3|TRBJ1-1|few|.|18
CASTQLIVRTRGGTEAFF
TGTGCCAGCACCCAATTGATAGTACGGACCCGGGGAGGCACTGAAGCTTTCTTT
>TRBV12-3/TRBV12-4|TRBJ1-1|.|.|16
CATNLGAGEVNTEAFF
TGTGCCACAAATTTGGGGGCAGGGGAGGTTAACACTGAAGCTTTCTTT
>TRBV5-8|TRBJ2-3|.|TRBD1|19
CASSIPDRGRIFGTDTQYF
TGTGCCAGCAGCATCCCTGACAGGGGGCGGATATTTGGCACAGATACGCAGTATTTT
>TRBV10-3|TRBJ1-1|.|.|15
CAISESQVRGARAFF
TGTGCCATCAGTGAATCACAGGTGAGAGGGGCTAGAGCTTTCTTT
>TRBV6-1|TRBJ2-1|many|TRBD2|17
CASRERDFASSYNEQFF
TGTGCCAGCAGGGAGCGGGACTTCGCGAGCTCCTACAATGAGCAGTTCTTC
>TRBV11-2|TRBJ2-7|many|TRBD2|17
CASSVFDGRARSSEQYF
TGTGCCAGCAGCGTGTTCGACGGGAGGGCCAGGTCTTCCGAGCAGTACTTC
>TRBV20-1|TRBJ2-7|many|.|11
CSASHGYEQYF
TGCAGTGCTAGTCATGGGTACGAGCAGTACTTC
>TRBV27|TRBJ1-1|many|.|14
CASSDAAANTEAFF
TGTGCCAGCAGTGATGCGGCAGCGAACACTGAAGCTTTCTTT
>TRBV20-1|TRBJ2-1|.|.|12
CSAGTRYNEQFF
TGCAGTGCTGGAACTAGATACAATGAGCAGTTCTTC
>TRBV24-1|TRBJ2-3|many|.|14
CATRNSTSTDTQYF
TGTGCCACCAGAAACAGCACTAGCACAGATACGCAGTATTTT
>TRBV5-1|TRBJ2-1|many|TRBD2|14
CASSYFSGSPEQFF
TGCGCCAGCAGCTATTTTAGCGGGAGTCCTGAGCAGTTCTTC
>TRBV19|TRBJ2-1|.|.|15
CASRSGRGVGNEQFF
TGTGCCAGTAGATCGGGGCGAGGGGTTGGGAATGAGCAGTTCTTC
>TRBV7-2|TRBJ1-6|many|.|15
CASSLGGGLGSPLHF
TGTGCCAGCAGCTTAGGTGGCGGACTTGGGTCACCCCTCCACTTT
>TRBV7-2|TRBJ2-1|.|TRBD2|17
CASSSGLAGETYNEQFF
TGTGCCAGCAGCTCGGGACTAGCGGGAGAAACCTACAATGAGCAGTTCTTC
>TRBV6-1|TRBJ1-4|.|TRBD1|15
CASRPPGQINEKLFF
TGTGCCAGCAGGCCTCCGGGACAGATTAATGAAAAACTGTTTTTT
>TRBV5-1|TRBJ1-1|many|TRBD1|16
CASSLGQGAPNTEAFF
TGCGCCAGCAGCCTCGGACAGGGGGCGCCTAACACTGAAGCTTTCTTT
>TRBV18|TRBJ1-1|.|TRBD1|13
CASSWSGGTEAFF
TGTGCCAGCTCATGGTCAGGGGGCACTGAAGCTTTCTTT
>TRBV7-2|TRBJ1-2|many|.|14
CASSLMAQNYGYTF
TGTGCCAGCAGCTTAATGGCCCAGAACTATGGCTACACCTTC
>TRBV7-2|TRBJ2-5|many|TRBD2|15
CASSFTSGGEETQYF
TGTGCCAGCAGCTTTACTAGCGGGGGGGAAGAGACCCAGTACTTC
>TRBV18|TRBJ1-6|many|.|16
CASSPTVSSYNSPLHF
TGTGCCAGCTCACCTACGGTCAGCTCCTATAATTCACCCCTCCACTTT
>TRBV28|TRBJ2-3|many|.|13
CASTETSTDTQYF
TGTGCCAGCACGGAAACTAGCACAGATACGCAGTATTTT